The 24 T cell receptor beta chains presented below share a single source sample, sequenced in a study of multiple sclerosis patients with progressive multifocal leukoencephalopathy. Time point indicated: time of PML onset. Sequencing was performed with immunoSEQ multiplex PCR; in TCRdb, only in-frame clones are kept and a portion is missing. The repertoire holds about 31,000 clones, with about nine tenths as singletons. The sequences come from PBMCs, collected from a patient treated with natalizumab. The receptors were gathered from a woman in her thirties or forties with progressive multifocal leukoencephalopathy.

The chain combines TRBV27 with TRBJ1-5; no reliable D call. V shed 3 bases and J shed 0 bases, with 0 bases lying between them. The CDR3 is 12 amino acids. Germline V lookup: CDR1 MNHEY, CDR2 SMNVEV (reference sequence). CDR3 sequence (DNA): TGTGCCAGCAGTTTTAGCAATCAGCCCCAGCATTTT. Its protein is CASSFSNQPQHF.

The chain joins TRBV27 to TRBJ1-4; D unclear. Germline lookup yields CDR1 MNHEY and CDR2 SMNVEV (reference sequence). Trimming stripped 3 bases from V and 4 bases from J, with 12 bases between. The CDR3 loop spans 15 amino acids. CDR3 sequence: CASSFGLGGNEKLFF. CDR3 bases: TGTGCCAGCAGTTTTGGGTTGGGCGGTAATGAAAAACTGTTTTTT.

CDR3 region: CASSRSQETQYF. CDR3 sequence (DNA): TGCGCCAGCAGCCGTTCCCAAGAGACCCAGTACTTC. V and J are TRBV5-1 and TRBJ2-5, with D unresolved. This CDR3 is 12 amino acids long. Germline V gene lookup returns CDR1 SGHRS and CDR2 YFSETQ. V was cut by 4 bases and J by 1 base, with 5 bases left in between.

J is TRBJ1-5 and V is TRBV19; D is perhaps TRBD1 (5 bases). This CDR3 contains 14 residues. CDR1 is LNHDA, CDR2 SQIVND, per germline (reference sequence). Trimming pared 7 bases from V and 5 bases from J, leaving 15 bases between. The CDR3 region has the DNA TGTGCCAGTACCAGGCAGACAGCTGATCAGCCCCAGCATTTT. Its protein is CASTRQTADQPQHF.

V is TRBV25-1 and J is TRBJ2-2; D unresolved. CDR1 and CDR2 from the germline V gene are MGHDK and SYGVNS. Deletions cut 5 bases from V and 4 bases from J, with 2 bases between. The CDR3 sequence is 11 residues long. The CDR3 reads CASSFTGELFF. As DNA, the CDR3 is TGTGCCAGCAGTTTCACCGGGGAGCTGTTTTTT.

The J gene is TRBJ2-5, the V gene TRBV14, with TRBD2 identical over 7 bases. The J call may be wrong; the DNA end is better matched by TRBJ2-7. The length of the CDR3 is 16 residues. Germline V gene data show CDR1 as SGHDN and CDR2 as FVKESK. The CDR3 spells CASSQAKAGLPYEQYF. CDR3 DNA sequence: TGTGCCAGCAGCCAGGCCAAAGCGGGACTCCCCTACGAGCAGTACTTC.

This clone was detected once. The chain recombines TRBV5-4 with TRBJ2-4; maybe TRBD1 (6 bases). V was trimmed by 0 bases and J by 8 bases, leaving 15 bases between them. Looked up from germline, CDR1 is SGHNT and CDR2 is YYREEE (reference sequence). This CDR3 has 15 amino acids. CDR3 sequence reads: CASSLAKGKGDIQYF. The CDR3 DNA is TGTGCCAGCAGCTTGGCCAAGGGGAAGGGGGACATTCAGTACTTC.

The count of this clone is one. The chain recombines TRBV5-1 with TRBJ1-2; a weak D match, TRBD1 (5 bases). Trimming pared 0 bases from V and 5 bases from J, leaving 11 bases between. CDR1 is SGHRS, CDR2 YFSETQ, per germline. The length of the CDR3 is 14 residues. CDR3 nucleotide sequence: TGCGCCAGCAGCTTGGAGACAGCCCTATATGGCTACACCTTC. Translating gives CASSLETALYGYTF. Variable domain in full (rest from reference TRBV5-1 and TRBJ1-2): KAGVTQTPRYLIKTRGQQVTLSCSPISGHRSVSWYQQTPGQGLQFLFEYFSETQRNKGNFPGRFSGRQFSNSRSEMNVSTLELGDSALYLCASSLETALYGYTFGSGTRLTVV.

V gene TRBV18 combines with J gene TRBJ1-5; D may be TRBD1 (6 bases). The CDR3 runs to 14 residues. V lost 8 bases and J lost 6, with 17 bases in between. The germline gives CDR1 KGHSH, CDR2 LQKENI. The DNA for the CDR3 is TGTGCCAGCACCCCTGCAGGGGAATCTCAGCCCCAGCATTTT. Translated, it gives CASTPAGESQPQHF.

This clone was picked up one time. J is TRBJ1-1 and V is TRBV5-1, with a possible D match to TRBD1 (6 bases). The CDR3 extends over 15 amino acids. Trimming removed 2 bases at V and 2 bases at J, with 13 bases between. Germline V gene sequence: CDR1 SGHRS, CDR2 YFSETQ. The CDR3 DNA reads as TGCGCCAGCAGCTTCTTAGGGACAAGTAACACTGAAGCTTTCTTT. It codes for CASSFLGTSNTEAFF.

The chain links TRBV7-8 to TRBJ1-2; a weak D match, TRBD1 (5 bases). The length of the CDR3 is 14 residues. CDR1 is SGHVS and CDR2 is FQNEAQ in the germline V gene. Trimming shortened V by 7 bases and J by 7 bases, and 19 bases separated the two germline ends. The CDR3: CASIIGRGGFGYTF. The CDR3 coding sequence is TGTGCCAGCATCATCGGAAGGGGCGGCTTTGGCTACACCTTC. The full variable domain, rest sourced from reference TRBV7-8 and TRBJ1-2, is GAGVSQSPRYKVAKRGQDVALRCDPISGHVSLFWYQQALGQGPEFLTYFQNEAQLDKSGLPSDRFFAERPEGSVSTLKIQRTQQEDSAVYLCASIIGRGGFGYTFGSGTRLTVV.

The V gene is TRBV7-2, the J gene TRBJ2-5, with D perhaps TRBD1 (5 bases). From germline, CDR1 is SGHTA and CDR2 FQGNSA. The CDR3 runs to 15 residues. V was clipped by 4 bases and J by 4 bases, with 16 bases between them. Here the CDR3 reads CASSSQGRYGETQYF. The DNA for the CDR3 is TGTGCCAGCAGCTCCCAGGGTAGATATGGAGAGACCCAGTACTTC.

The chain is built from TRBV11-2 and TRBJ2-5; tentatively, D is TRBD1 (6 bases). The end of the DNA fits TRBJ2-7 better, so the J call may be wrong. Germline assignment: CDR1 SGHAT and CDR2 FQNNGV. The CDR3 is 13 residues long. The CDR3 bases are TGTGCCAGCCGTACAGGGACCCCAAACGAGCAGTACTTC. The encoded protein is CASRTGTPNEQYF.

The chain joins TRBV5-1 to TRBJ1-2, with D hard to call. The V end was cut by 2 bases, the J end by 3 bases, with 11 bases between. This CDR3 has 14 residues. Germline V gives CDR1 SGHRS, CDR2 YFSETQ. The CDR3 is CASSFDPGDYGYTF. CDR3 nucleotides: TGCGCCAGCAGCTTTGACCCCGGGGACTATGGCTACACCTTC.

The CDR3 DNA reads TGTGCCAGCAGCTTCTCAGGGACTAACTATGGCTACACCTTC. This codes for CASSFSGTNYGYTF. V is TRBV7-2 and J is TRBJ1-2; D may be TRBD1 (5 bases). V was pared by 3 bases and J by 0 bases, with 8 bases between. The CDR3 covers 14 residues. The V gene's germline CDR1 is SGHTA and CDR2 FQGNSA. Combining the CDR3 with reference TRBV7-2 and TRBJ1-2 gives the whole variable domain GAGVSQSPSNKVTEKGKDVELRCDPISGHTALYWYRQSLGQGLEFLIYFQGNSAPDKSGLPSDRFSAERTGGSVSTLTIQRTQQEDSAVYLCASSFSGTNYGYTFGSGTRLTVV.

The V gene is TRBV2, the J gene TRBJ1-1; D gene uncertain. V lost 3 bases, J lost 0 bases, and 11 bases lay in between. The germline CDR1 and CDR2 sequences are SNHLY and FYNNEI. The CDR3 length is 15 residues. This CDR3 is CASSDPAKLNTEAFF. In DNA, the CDR3 is TGTGCCAGCAGTGATCCAGCGAAACTGAACACTGAAGCTTTCTTT.

The V call is TRBV30, the J call TRBJ1-1; D uncertain. V lost 5 bases to trimming and J lost 0 bases, with 4 bases between them. Per the germline V gene, CDR1 is GTSNPN and CDR2 is SVGIG (reference sequence). This CDR3 spans 11 amino acids. The DNA for the CDR3 is TGTGCCTGGGCTATGAACACTGAAGCTTTCTTT. This sequence encodes CAWAMNTEAFF.

On this clone: A junction end diverges from the germline sequence, so it may reflect a read error. The chain has TRBV7-9 and TRBJ2-1; D gene unclear. Germline values: CDR1 SEHNR, CDR2 FQNEAQ (reference sequence). The CDR3 loop spans 14 amino acids. CDR3 residues: CASSLSLSSNEQFF. The CDR3 DNA is TGTGCCAGCAGCTTATCTCTGTCCTCCAATGAGCAGTTCTTC.

The chain carries TRBV19 and TRBJ2-7, with TRBD2 matching 7 bases. This CDR3 is 16 amino acids long. The germline gives CDR1 LNHDA, CDR2 SQIVND (reference sequence). V gave up 0 bases and J gave up 0 bases; unmatched junction bases: 5. For the CDR3, the DNA is TGTGCCAGTAGTATAGATGTCGGGAGGCACTCCTACGAGCAGTACTTC. Its protein is CASSIDVGRHSYEQYF.

The chain joins TRBV27 to TRBJ1-4, with unresolved D. The V and J ends lost 0 bases and 0 bases respectively, with 8 bases between them. In germline, CDR1 is MNHEY, CDR2 SMNVEV (reference sequence). The CDR3 has 16 amino acids. The CDR3, as DNA: TGTGCCAGCAGTTTATCGCCTTCTGCAACTAATGAAAAACTGTTTTTT. Protein: CASSLSPSATNEKLFF.

The chain uses TRBV6-1 and TRBJ2-3; D not certain. Germline V gene data show CDR1 as MNHNS and CDR2 as SASEGT. This CDR3 has 17 amino acids. V lost 1 base, J lost 2 bases, and 16 bases lay in between. CDR3 amino acids: CASSEGERPDATDTQYF. As DNA, the CDR3 is TGTGCCAGCAGTGAAGGCGAACGCCCGGACGCCACAGATACGCAGTATTTT.

The chain recombines TRBV11-2 with TRBJ1-1; the match to TRBD1 covers 8 bases. The CDR3 runs 15 residues. Trimming removed 7 bases from V and 3 bases from J; junction bases left unmatched: 10. CDR1 and CDR2 (germline): SGHAT, FQNNGV. The DNA for the CDR3 is TGTGCCAGCACCGCCGGACAGGGATGGGACACTGAAGCTTTCTTT. Protein sequence: CASTAGQGWDTEAFF.

This clone was seen a single time. This chain joins TRBV5-1 and TRBJ2-5, with 12 bases identical to TRBD2. The J call is in doubt because the DNA end fits TRBJ2-7 better. The CDR3 runs 15 residues. The germline V gene has CDR1 SGHRS and CDR2 YFSETQ. As DNA, the CDR3 is TGCGCCAGCACACCAACTAGCGGGGGGTTCTACGAGCAGTACTTC. It is translated as CASTPTSGGFYEQYF.

The chain combines TRBV6-1 with TRBJ1-5; 7 positions agree with TRBD1. Unmatched junction bases numbered 6, after V lost 3 bases and J lost 4 bases. The CDR3 consists of 15 residues. Germline assignment: CDR1 MNHNS and CDR2 SASEGT. CDR3 region: CASSERDSLNQPQHF. CDR3 DNA: TGTGCCAGCAGTGAGAGGGACAGCCTTAATCAGCCCCAGCATTTT.